This TCR beta chain was recorded in a study of T cell responses to AZD1222 COVID-19 vaccine. Study-level results: Spike-specific TCR depth and breadth grew after two AZD1222 doses. It was only after the peak T cell response that any repertoires were sampled. There were mostly white British donors and more females than males, and clonal diversity was possibly underestimated. Only a handful of individuals given AZD1222 were seropositive at baseline.

For this clone: Antigen: not known.

This CDR3 is 11 amino acids long. CDR1 is GTSNPN and CDR2 is SVGIG in the germline V gene (reference sequence). The ends were cut back, 5 bases at V and 2 bases at J, with 6 bases in the middle. Profiling relied on immunoSEQ multiplex PCR, and the TCRdb table lists in-frame clones only, not all of them. The sample has about 150,000 clones, approximately 90% seen once. The rearrangement links TRBV30 to TRBJ1-1, with no clear D. Sequenced here: peripheral blood, sampled on day 0 of AZD1222 vaccination. The clonotype was recovered from an adult in good health. The CDR3 here is CAWGGNTEAFF. CDR3 bases: TGTGCCTGGGGAGGAAACACTGAAGCTTTCTTT.